This passage covers 23 T cell receptor beta chains from one sample sequenced in a study of T-cell memory formation after mild COVID-19. From the 5' RACE reads, TCRdb called clonotypes with MiXCR, one entry per CDR3 protein. The data contain about 170,000 distinct CDR3 sequences, 13% of them seen just once; the ten biggest clones take up approximately 3.4%. Sequencing was done on a sample of PBMCs or a T cell subset sorted from them (not recorded which). These receptors all stem from a man aged 18 to 35 who had mild COVID-19 (a few samples of this study predate the infection). Cell type and time point are not known.

This chain connects TRBV7-2 to TRBJ2-7; D call uncertain. Trimming shortened V by 5 bases and J by 2 bases, and 10 bases separated the two germline ends. This CDR3 is 13 amino acids long. Germline V gene lookup returns CDR1 SGHTA and CDR2 FQGNSA. The DNA of the CDR3 is TGTGCCAGCAGCCCGGGCCGCACCTACGAGCAGTACTTC. As protein: CASSPGRTYEQYF. The complete variable domain, with remaining parts taken from reference TRBV7-2 and TRBJ2-7, reads GAGVSQSPSNKVTEKGKDVELRCDPISGHTALYWYRQSLGQGLEFLIYFQGNSAPDKSGLPSDRFSAERTGGSVSTLTIQRTQQEDSAVYLCASSPGRTYEQYFGPGTRLTVT.

This clonotype was counted between two and nine times. The chain uses TRBV20-1 and TRBJ1-1; no clear D gene. This CDR3 has 12 residues. The V and J ends lost 3 bases and 7 bases respectively, with 12 bases between them. CDR1 and CDR2 from the germline V gene are DFQATT and SNEGSKA (reference sequence). CDR3: CSASRGNGEAFF. CDR3 in DNA: TGCAGTGCTAGTCGAGGTAACGGTGAAGCTTTCTTT.

This clonotype was found a few times. The CDR3 nucleotides are TGTGCCATCAGTGACCCCACAGGGTACGGGGAGACCCAGTACTTC. It yields the protein CAISDPTGYGETQYF. V usage is TRBV10-3 and J usage is TRBJ2-5, with D possibly TRBD1 on 6 matching bases. The ends were cut back, 3 bases at V and 5 bases at J, with 16 bases in the middle. This CDR3 comprises 15 residues. In germline, CDR1 is ENHRY, CDR2 SYGVKD.

This clonotype has a handful of counts. The chain links TRBV11-2 to TRBJ1-1, with no clear D. In germline, CDR1 is SGHAT, CDR2 FQNNGV. Trimming removed 0 bases at V and 0 bases at J, with 14 bases between. The CDR3 sequence is 17 residues long. The CDR3 DNA reads as TGTGCCAGCAGCTTAGATTGGTTCAGTGGGATGAACACTGAAGCTTTCTTT. As protein: CASSLDWFSGMNTEAFF.

The V and J genes are TRBV10-1 and TRBJ2-5, with 12 bases aligning to TRBD1. With V trimmed by 4 bases and J by 3 bases, 12 bases remained unmatched. CDR3 length: 18 residues. Germline V gene lookup returns CDR1 WNHNN and CDR2 SYGVQD (reference sequence). The CDR3 region is CASSVLRGTGGVEETQYF. CDR3 nucleotides: TGCGCCAGCAGTGTTTTGCGCGGGACAGGGGGCGTAGAAGAGACCCAGTACTTC.

This clonotype occurred a few times. The junction does not match germline at one end; this may be a read error. The rearrangement links TRBV15 to TRBJ1-2; no definite D call. The CDR3 loop spans 14 amino acids. Germline V CDR1 and CDR2: LNHNV, YYDKDF (reference sequence). The CDR3 region has the DNA TGTGCCACCAGCCGAGAGACTACTAACTATGGCTACACCTTC. Its translation: CATSRETTNYGYTF.

This chain joins TRBV15 and TRBJ2-1, with 8 bases aligning to TRBD1. V trimming: 0 bases; J trimming: 14 bases; junction bases outside the gene matches: 6. CDR3 length: 13 amino acids. Germline V lookup: CDR1 LNHNV, CDR2 YYDKDF (reference sequence). The chain's CDR3 is CATSRDNAGQEFF. The CDR3, as DNA: TGTGCCACCAGCAGAGATAATGCGGGACAGGAGTTCTTC.

The table lists this clonotype with a few counts. V is TRBV4-3 and J is TRBJ2-7; TRBD1 aligns across 7 bases. Germline assignment: CDR1 LGHNA and CDR2 YSLEER. V was pared by 0 bases and J by 3 bases, with 8 bases of the junction left unmatched. The CDR3 extends over 16 amino acids. CDR3 sequence: CASSQDRDSSRYEQYF. Here the CDR3 DNA reads TGCGCCAGCAGCCAAGATAGGGACAGCTCACGCTACGAGCAGTACTTC.

This clonotype came up a few times. The chain carries TRBV7-2 and TRBJ2-3; 7 positions agree with TRBD2. This CDR3 has 16 amino acids. The germline gives CDR1 SGHTA, CDR2 FQGNSA. V was pared by 2 bases and J by 3 bases, with 8 bases of the junction left unmatched. CDR3 bases: TGTGCCAGCAGCTTATGGGCTAGCGGTAATACAGATACGCAGTATTTT. The encoded protein is CASSLWASGNTDTQYF.

This chain connects TRBV12-3 or TRBV12-4 to TRBJ1-1, with a weak D call TRBD1 (5 bases). The CDR3 is made up of 16 amino acids. V lost 3 bases, J lost 7 bases, and 21 bases lay in between. CDR3 protein: CASSLTISGARGEAFF. In DNA form, the CDR3 reads TGTGCCAGCAGTTTGACAATCTCCGGGGCCCGGGGTGAAGCTTTCTTT.

This clonotype occurred many times. The chain has TRBV5-1 and TRBJ2-2; possible D gene TRBD2, 6 bases. The CDR3 length is 16 residues. The V end was cut by 4 bases, the J end by 0 bases, with 13 bases between. Germline V gene data show CDR1 as SGHRS and CDR2 as YFSETQ. The CDR3 region has the DNA TGCGCCAGCAGCCAGATGGGACTCGCGAACACCGGGGAGCTGTTTTTT. Its translation is CASSQMGLANTGELFF.

This clonotype was recorded a few times. The rearrangement joins TRBV5-1 to TRBJ1-1, with D unresolved. CDR1 and CDR2 from the germline V gene are SGHRS and YFSETQ. V shed 0 bases and J shed 2 bases, with 14 bases lying between them. This CDR3 contains 16 residues. CDR3 amino acids: CASSLDVSGANTEAFF. The DNA of the CDR3 is TGCGCCAGCAGCTTGGACGTATCGGGAGCAAACACTGAAGCTTTCTTT.

This clonotype was observed once. The rearrangement links TRBV7-2 to TRBJ2-1; D is perhaps TRBD1 (6 bases). The CDR3 has 13 residues. Germline values: CDR1 SGHTA, CDR2 FQGNSA. V lost 5 bases and J lost 3, with 8 bases in between. This CDR3 is CASSGQYYNEQFF. Here the CDR3 DNA reads TGTGCCAGCAGCGGACAGTACTACAATGAGCAGTTCTTC.

V and J are TRBV7-6 and TRBJ2-7; D gene unclear. Germline V lookup: CDR1 SGHVS, CDR2 FNYEAQ. V shed 6 bases and J shed 6 bases, with 24 bases lying between them. The CDR3 is 16 amino acids. Here the CDR3 reads CASSSWTDAALGEQYF. As DNA, the CDR3 is TGTGCCAGCAGTTCCTGGACGGATGCGGCGCTTGGCGAGCAGTACTTC. The full variable domain, in which reference TRBV7-6 and TRBJ2-7 provide the parts outside the CDR3, is GAGVSQSPRYKVTKRGQDVALRCDPISGHVSLYWYRQALGQGPEFLTYFNYEAQQDKSGLPNDRFSAERPEGSISTLTIQRTEQRDSAMYRCASSSWTDAALGEQYFGPGTRLTVT.

With respect to this clonotype: A read error may be the cause here, since a much bigger clone is one base away. The chain recombines TRBV5-6 with TRBJ1-2; D is ambiguous. The CDR3 sequence is 11 residues long. V gave up 0 bases and J gave up 6 bases, with 3 bases separating them. In germline, CDR1 is SGHDT, CDR2 YYEEEE. This chain's CDR3 is CASSLADGYTF. The CDR3, as DNA: TGTGCCAGCAGCTTGGCGGATGGCTACACCTTC.

This clonotype was picked up many times. This chain joins TRBV10-3 and TRBJ2-7; D call uncertain. The CDR3 totals 14 residues. V dropped 3 bases and J dropped 0 bases, with 9 bases sitting between them. CDR1 and CDR2 (germline): ENHRY, SYGVKD. The CDR3 protein is CAISDIRSSYEQYV. In nucleotides, the CDR3 is TGTGCCATCAGTGATATCCGCAGCTCCTACGAGCAGTACGTC.

This chain joins TRBV4-1 and TRBJ2-5, with 7 bases lining up with TRBD1. The junction had 12 bases not matched to a gene; V was cut back by 11 bases and J by 6 bases. CDR3 size: 13 residues. CDR1 MGHRA and CDR2 YSYEKL come from the germline V gene. The CDR3 spells CAAGVQGDKTQYF. CDR3 DNA: TGCGCCGCGGGCGTCCAGGGGGATAAGACCCAGTACTTC.

This clonotype was picked up one time. The rearrangement joins TRBV7-2 to TRBJ1-1, with D possibly TRBD1 on 6 matching bases. V lost 4 bases and J lost 0, with 12 bases in between. The CDR3 is 15 residues long. CDR1 is SGHTA and CDR2 is FQGNSA in the germline V gene. This CDR3 is CASSWGPQLNTEAFF. As DNA, the CDR3 is TGTGCCAGCAGCTGGGGGCCGCAACTGAACACTGAAGCTTTCTTT.

This clonotype was recorded at least ten times. The V call is TRBV20-1, the J call TRBJ1-1, with D tentatively TRBD1 (5 bases). The CDR3 contains 12 residues. V was trimmed by 5 bases and J by 2 bases, leaving 9 bases between them. CDR1 is DFQATT and CDR2 is SNEGSKA in the germline V gene (reference sequence). CDR3 bases: TGCAGTGCTTTGGGGCCTAACACTGAAGCTTTCTTT. This sequence encodes CSALGPNTEAFF.

The chain employs TRBV20-1 and TRBJ2-5; D not certain. Germline V gene lookup returns CDR1 DFQATT and CDR2 SNEGSKA (reference sequence). Trimming shortened V by 8 bases and J by 3 bases, and 16 bases separated the two germline ends. The CDR3 is 13 residues long. The chain's CDR3 is CSPSKGSKETQYF. The CDR3 region has the DNA TGCAGTCCGTCGAAGGGCAGCAAAGAGACCCAGTACTTC.

This clonotype was seen a handful of times. The chain couples TRBV6-2 or TRBV6-3 to TRBJ1-1; no definite D call. Germline V lookup: CDR1 MNHEY, CDR2 SVGEGT. V shed 7 bases and J shed 3 bases, with 9 bases lying between them. The CDR3 totals 12 residues. The CDR3 here is CASKDPDTEAFF. CDR3 nucleotide sequence: TGTGCCAGCAAAGACCCGGACACTGAAGCTTTCTTT.

This clonotype was picked up many times. The chain is built from TRBV12-3 or TRBV12-4 and TRBJ1-2; D is possibly TRBD1 (6 bases). V was cut by 2 bases and J by 6 bases, with 7 bases left in between. The CDR3 totals 12 residues. CDR3 sequence (DNA): TGTGCCAGCAGTTTAAGGGGGGATGGCTACACCTTC. Translated: CASSLRGDGYTF.

Only a few counts were recorded for this clonotype. The chain links TRBV6-2 or TRBV6-3 to TRBJ2-2; 12 positions match TRBD2. The V and J ends lost 6 bases and 4 bases, in that order; junction bases with no gene match: 12. The CDR3 totals 18 residues. CDR1 and CDR2 (germline): MNHEY, SVGEGT. The CDR3, as DNA: TGTGCCAGCAGCTTGACTAGCGGGGGACTCCGGGGCACCGGGGAGCTGTTTTTT. The encoded protein is CASSLTSGGLRGTGELFF.